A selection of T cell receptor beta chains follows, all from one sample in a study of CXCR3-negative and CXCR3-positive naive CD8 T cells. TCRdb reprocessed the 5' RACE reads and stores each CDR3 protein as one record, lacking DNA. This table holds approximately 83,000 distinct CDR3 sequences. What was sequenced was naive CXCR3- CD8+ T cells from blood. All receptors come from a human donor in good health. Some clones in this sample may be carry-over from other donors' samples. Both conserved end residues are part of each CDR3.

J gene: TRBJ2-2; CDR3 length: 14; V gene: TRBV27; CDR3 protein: CASSLIGLTGELFF
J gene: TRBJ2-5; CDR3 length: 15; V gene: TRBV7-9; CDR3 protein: CASSQSMLDQETQYF
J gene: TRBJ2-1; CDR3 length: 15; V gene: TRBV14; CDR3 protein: CASSHIDGSYNEQFF
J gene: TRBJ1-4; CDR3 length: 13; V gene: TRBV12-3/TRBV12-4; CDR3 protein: CASQGQDNEKLFF
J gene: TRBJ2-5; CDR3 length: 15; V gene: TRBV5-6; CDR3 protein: CASSWSVAGQETQYF
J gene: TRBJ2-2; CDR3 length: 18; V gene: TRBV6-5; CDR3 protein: CASSHTQPGLAPAGELFF
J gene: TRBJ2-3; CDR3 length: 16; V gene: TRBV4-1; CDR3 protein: CASSPEGQVTTDTQYF
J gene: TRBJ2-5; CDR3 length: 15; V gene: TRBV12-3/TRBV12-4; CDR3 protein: CARGWGTGGQETQYF
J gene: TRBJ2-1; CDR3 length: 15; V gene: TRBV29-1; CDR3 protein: CSVDGLEGVNNEQFF
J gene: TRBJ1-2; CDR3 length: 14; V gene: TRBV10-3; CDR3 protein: CAILGDGANYGYTF
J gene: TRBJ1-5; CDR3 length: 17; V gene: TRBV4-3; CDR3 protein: CASSPGFGQGGNQPQHF
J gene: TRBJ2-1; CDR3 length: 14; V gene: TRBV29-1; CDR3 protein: CSVGLAGGGNEQFF
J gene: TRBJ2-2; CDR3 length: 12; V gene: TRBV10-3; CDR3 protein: CAIRQATGELFF
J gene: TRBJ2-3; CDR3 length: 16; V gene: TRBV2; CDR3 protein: CASSPLTGEVADTQYF
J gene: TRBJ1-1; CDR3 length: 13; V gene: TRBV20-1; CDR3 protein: CSVRKGQGTEAFF
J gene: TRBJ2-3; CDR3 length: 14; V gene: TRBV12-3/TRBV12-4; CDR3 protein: CASRSSTGGPQEYF
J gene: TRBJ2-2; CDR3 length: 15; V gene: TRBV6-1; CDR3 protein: CASSGGHLNTGELFF
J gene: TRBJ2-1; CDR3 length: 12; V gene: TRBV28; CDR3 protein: CASSLSGSEQFF
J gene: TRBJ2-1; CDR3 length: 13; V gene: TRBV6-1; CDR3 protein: CATVQSSYNEQFF
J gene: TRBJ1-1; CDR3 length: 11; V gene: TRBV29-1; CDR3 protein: CSSVGGTEAFF
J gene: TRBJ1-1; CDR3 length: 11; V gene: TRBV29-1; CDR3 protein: CSVEDLWGAFF
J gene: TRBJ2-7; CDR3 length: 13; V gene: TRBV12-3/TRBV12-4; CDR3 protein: CASSGLAGGEQYF
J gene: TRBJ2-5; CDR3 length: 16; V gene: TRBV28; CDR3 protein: CASSFRDGGYQETQYF
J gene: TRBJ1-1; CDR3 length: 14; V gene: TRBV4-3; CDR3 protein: CASNEGTSPGEAFF
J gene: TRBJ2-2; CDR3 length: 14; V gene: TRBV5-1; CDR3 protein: CASSFWQNTGELFF
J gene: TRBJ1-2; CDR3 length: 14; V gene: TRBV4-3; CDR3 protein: CASSTGQGVYGYTF
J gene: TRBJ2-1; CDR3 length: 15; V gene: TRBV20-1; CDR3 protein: CSARDPPSSGSEQFF
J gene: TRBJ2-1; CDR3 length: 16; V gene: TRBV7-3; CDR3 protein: CASSLSGPSSYNEQFF
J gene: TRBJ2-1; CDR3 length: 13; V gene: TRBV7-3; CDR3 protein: CASRQAGDNEQFF
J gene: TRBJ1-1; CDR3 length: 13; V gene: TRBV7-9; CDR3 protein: CASSPPENTEAFF
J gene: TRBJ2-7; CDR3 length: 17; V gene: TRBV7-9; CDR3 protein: CASSLASRTSGSYEQYF
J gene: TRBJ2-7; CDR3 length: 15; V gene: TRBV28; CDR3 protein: CASSLPGQGSYEQYF
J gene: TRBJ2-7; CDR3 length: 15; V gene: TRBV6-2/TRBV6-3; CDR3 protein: CASSSPRDNNYEQYF
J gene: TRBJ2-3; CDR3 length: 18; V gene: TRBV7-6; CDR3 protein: CASSSPLTSGSITDTQYF
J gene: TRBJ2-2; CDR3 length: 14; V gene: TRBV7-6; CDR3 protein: CASSLVGAHGELFF
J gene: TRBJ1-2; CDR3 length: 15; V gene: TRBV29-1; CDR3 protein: CSVEDPTESFYGYTF
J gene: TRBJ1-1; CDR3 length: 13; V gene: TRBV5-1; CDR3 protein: CASSLEWGTEAFF
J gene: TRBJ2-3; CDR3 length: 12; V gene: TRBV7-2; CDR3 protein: CASSSGTVGQYF
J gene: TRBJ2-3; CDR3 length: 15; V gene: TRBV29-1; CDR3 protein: CSVEPGQGIPDTQYF